The 25 T cell receptor beta chains below come from one sample, sequenced in a study of CD8 T cells in ankylosing spondylitis. TCRdb used MiXCR to reprocess the 5' RACE reads, holding one entry per CDR3 protein. The sample yields 250,000 to 350,000 distinct CDR3 sequences, about 20% seen once. Sequenced input: blood, either unsorted or a sorted T cell fraction (not recorded which). These receptors were obtained from a male donor with ankylosing spondylitis or in good health (not recorded which).

V is TRBV27 and J is TRBJ1-6, with D uncertain. Germline CDR1 and CDR2: MNHEY and SMNVEV (reference sequence). Trimming took 6 bases from V and 8 from J, leaving 20 bases between them. The CDR3 extends over 16 amino acids. CDR3 loop: CASSSEDPAPDSPLHF. The CDR3 DNA reads TGTGCCAGCAGCTCAGAGGATCCGGCCCCCGATTCACCCCTCCACTTT.

Worth noting for this clonotype: With a much larger clone just one base away, this may be a read error. The V call is TRBV28, the J call TRBJ2-3; no reliable D call. CDR3 length equals 13 residues. CDR1 and CDR2 from the germline V gene are MDHEN and SYDVKM. In nucleotides, the CDR3 is TGTGCCAACAGTTTAACGCAGACCGATACGCAGTATTTT. Its protein is CANSLTQTDTQYF.

This clonotype was counted between two and nine times. The V gene is TRBV5-6, the J gene TRBJ1-3, with 10 bases fitting TRBD1. The CDR3 sequence is 15 residues long. V gave up 4 bases and J gave up 4 bases; unmatched junction bases: 5. CDR1 SGHDT and CDR2 YYEEEE come from the germline V gene. Here the CDR3 reads CASSAGTGDGNTIYF. The CDR3 nucleotides are TGTGCCAGCAGCGCCGGGACAGGGGACGGAAACACCATATATTTT.

V gene TRBV6-1 combines with J gene TRBJ2-3; weak D call: TRBD2 (5 bases). Deletions cut 4 bases from V and 1 base from J, with 18 bases between. CDR1 is MNHNS, CDR2 SASEGT, per germline. This CDR3 is built from 17 residues. CDR3 in amino acids: CASSVNRYGEGTDTQYF. The CDR3 region has the DNA TGTGCCAGCAGTGTCAACAGATACGGGGAAGGCACAGATACGCAGTATTTT.

This clonotype appeared many times. This chain links TRBV27 with TRBJ2-3; D unclear. Trimming cost V 7 bases and J 3 bases, with 11 bases left between them. CDR3 size: 13 residues. Germline V gives CDR1 MNHEY, CDR2 SMNVEV (reference sequence). Here the CDR3 reads CASKGIATDTQYF. CDR3 DNA sequence: TGTGCCAGCAAAGGTATCGCAACAGATACGCAGTATTTT.

The J gene is TRBJ1-5, the V gene TRBV5-7; D is unresolved. TRBV5-7 is given ORF status, its function remaining uncertain. The CDR3 loop spans 17 amino acids. Trimming left V 6 bases short and J 0 bases short, with 19 bases between. For the CDR3, the DNA is TGTGCCAGCATCCCTCATGGTTATCGATATAGCAATCAGCCCCAGCATTTT. Protein sequence: CASIPHGYRYSNQPQHF.

The J gene is TRBJ1-4, the V gene TRBV18; D ambiguous. The germline V gene encodes CDR1 KGHSH and CDR2 LQKENI. The CDR3 extends over 12 amino acids. V lost 4 bases and J lost 7, with 7 bases in between. CDR3 loop: CASSQGPEKLFF. The CDR3, as DNA: TGTGCCAGCTCACAAGGACCTGAAAAACTGTTTTTT.

This clonotype was picked up many times. The chain links TRBV12-3 or TRBV12-4 to TRBJ1-6, with D unclear. Deletions cut 1 base from V and 2 bases from J, with 6 bases between. The CDR3 length is 15 residues. CDR3 DNA: TGTGCCAGCAGTTTAGACAGCGCCTATAATTCACCCCTCCACTTT. This encodes CASSLDSAYNSPLHF.

The genes are TRBV5-1 and TRBJ1-5; D not resolved. CDR3 length: 13 amino acids. The germline V gene encodes CDR1 SGHRS and CDR2 YFSETQ. V shed 4 bases and J shed 2 bases, with 7 bases lying between them. CDR3 DNA sequence: TGCGCCAGCAGCCGGGCTGGCAATCAGCCCCAGCATTTT. Its protein product is CASSRAGNQPQHF.

The rearrangement links TRBV28 to TRBJ1-1, with D uncertain. The germline V and J ends were trimmed by 2 bases and 10 bases, with 8 bases remaining between them. Per the germline V gene, CDR1 is MDHEN and CDR2 is SYDVKM. The CDR3 spans 11 residues. The CDR3 DNA sequence: TGTGCCAGCAGTTTAAGGCAGCGAGCTTTCTTT. Amino acid sequence: CASSLRQRAFF.

This clonotype was seen only once. This chain connects TRBV29-1 to TRBJ2-5; 7 bases agree with TRBD2. The CDR3 runs to 14 residues. V was clipped by 0 bases and J by 4 bases; unmatched bases: 5. Germline V lookup: CDR1 SQVTM, CDR2 ANQGSEA. CDR3 residues: CSVEDLASGETQYF. As DNA, the CDR3 is TGCAGCGTTGAAGATCTGGCTAGCGGAGAGACCCAGTACTTC.

This rearrangement joins TRBV27 to TRBJ2-3, with TRBD2 matching over 8 bases. V trimming: 5 bases; J trimming: 6 bases; junction bases outside the gene matches: 7. The V gene's germline CDR1 is MNHEY and CDR2 SMNVEV (reference sequence). This CDR3 has 14 amino acids. CDR3 coding DNA: TGTGCCAGCAGTCAAGCGGGAGCCCTGGATACGCAGTATTTT. It codes for CASSQAGALDTQYF.

The rearrangement uses TRBV11-2 and TRBJ2-3; D not resolved. This CDR3 comprises 14 residues. V was cut by 2 bases and J by 2 bases, with 8 bases left in between. CDR1 and CDR2 from the germline V gene are SGHAT and FQNNGV. CDR3 in amino acids: CASSLRHFTDTQYF. The CDR3 nucleotides read TGTGCCAGCAGCTTACGCCACTTCACAGATACGCAGTATTTT.

This clonotype was counted between two and nine times. The chain couples TRBV5-6 to TRBJ2-4; possibly TRBD1 for D (5 bases). Germline-derived CDR1 and CDR2 are SGHDT and YYEEEE. The CDR3 is made up of 14 amino acids. V lost 1 base and J lost 8, with 13 bases in between. CDR3 nucleotide sequence: TGTGCCAGCAGCTTGAATGGGGCCCCCTACATTCAGTACTTC. This codes for CASSLNGAPYIQYF.

The chain couples TRBV25-1 to TRBJ2-2; unclear D gene. Germline-derived CDR1 and CDR2 are MGHDK and SYGVNS. The V gene lost 3 bases and the J gene lost 4 bases, with 12 bases spanning the gap. The CDR3 spans 15 residues. The CDR3 is CASSETAPGTGELFF. The CDR3 bases are TGTGCCAGCAGTGAGACTGCCCCGGGCACCGGGGAGCTGTTTTTT.

The chain uses TRBV3-1 and TRBJ1-6, with 7 bases identical to TRBD1. CDR1 is LGHDT, CDR2 YNNKEL, per germline (reference sequence). The V and J ends lost 3 bases and 9 bases, in that order; junction bases with no gene match: 8. The CDR3 totals 15 residues. The CDR3 coding sequence is TGTGCCAGCAGCCAGCGGCAGGGGGTCGGTTCACCCCTCCACTTT. Its translation: CASSQRQGVGSPLHF.

This clonotype was recorded many times. The chain links TRBV12-3 or TRBV12-4 to TRBJ1-5; TRBD1 is a possible D gene (6 bases). This CDR3 contains 15 residues. V lost 8 bases and J 0 bases, leaving 14 bases between the germline ends. The CDR3 region is CASGDTDYSNQPQHF. In nucleotides, the CDR3 is TGTGCCAGCGGGGACACAGATTATAGCAATCAGCCCCAGCATTTT.

This clonotype turned up a few times. This rearrangement joins TRBV7-3 to TRBJ2-1; 13 bases align to TRBD2. The V segment lost 2 bases and the J segment 6 bases; nucleotides outside the gene matches: 7. This CDR3 is built from 17 residues. Germline lookup yields CDR1 SGHTA and CDR2 FQGTGA. The CDR3 DNA reads TGTGCCAGCAGCTTAGGGCCGGGACTAGCGGGGTCCAATGAGCAGTTCTTC. Translation: CASSLGPGLAGSNEQFF.

The chain links TRBV20-1 to TRBJ1-5; the D is unclear. This CDR3 has 14 residues. Germline V gene lookup returns CDR1 DFQATT and CDR2 SNEGSKA (reference sequence). V lost 3 bases and J lost 0, with 9 bases in between. The chain's CDR3 is CSASVGYSNQPQHF. The CDR3 nucleotides read TGCAGTGCTAGTGTTGGCTATAGCAATCAGCCCCAGCATTTT.

The sample holds a few counts of this clonotype. The rearrangement links TRBV6-1 to TRBJ1-4; 7 nucleotides align to TRBD1. The CDR3 spans 14 residues. CDR1 and CDR2 from the germline V gene are MNHNS and SASEGT. The V segment lost 6 bases and the J segment 6 bases; nucleotides outside the gene matches: 7. This CDR3 is CASSRQGRDEKLFF. The DNA for the CDR3 is TGTGCCAGCAGCCGACAGGGAAGGGATGAAAAACTGTTTTTT.

This clonotype was observed a few times. This sequence joins TRBV7-8 and TRBJ2-3; 10 nucleotides align to TRBD2. The CDR3 covers 20 residues. The J segment lost 0 bases and the V segment lost 1 base, leaving 13 bases of the junction unmatched. Germline loops: CDR1 SGHVS, CDR2 FQNEAQ. CDR3: CASSLVGVVAGGFSTDTQYF. The CDR3 DNA reads as TGTGCCAGCAGCTTAGTCGGGGTGGTAGCGGGGGGATTTAGCACAGATACGCAGTATTTT.

This rearrangement joins TRBV2 to TRBJ1-6; maybe TRBD1 (5 bases). The germline V gene encodes CDR1 SNHLY and CDR2 FYNNEI. Between the trimmed V and J ends, which lost 7 bases and 4 bases, there was a span of 8 bases. The CDR3 runs 13 residues. CDR3 protein: CASKGLYNSPLHF. In DNA, the CDR3 is TGTGCCAGCAAGGGGCTATATAATTCACCCCTCCACTTT.

The V call is TRBV7-3, the J call TRBJ2-1, with 8 bases that match TRBD1. V lost 5 bases to trimming and J lost 8 bases; unmatched junction nucleotides: 14. This CDR3 has 16 amino acids. The germline gives CDR1 SGHTA, CDR2 FQGTGA. The CDR3 is CASSILGQGARDEQFF. CDR3 in DNA: TGTGCCAGCAGCATACTAGGGCAGGGGGCTAGGGATGAGCAGTTCTTC.

V gene TRBV7-3 combines with J gene TRBJ2-3; the D gene could be TRBD1 or TRBD2 (5 bases each). The CDR3 loop spans 15 amino acids. Trimming cost V 5 bases and J 4 bases, with 16 bases left between them. Germline V gives CDR1 SGHTA, CDR2 FQGTGA. As DNA, the CDR3 is TGTGCCAGCAGCCCCTCGATCGGGGCAGCAGATACGCAGTATTTT. Protein: CASSPSIGAADTQYF.

This clonotype was counted between two and nine times. The chain uses TRBV20-1 and TRBJ1-4; D unclear. CDR3 size: 11 residues. The V and J ends lost 6 bases and 5 bases respectively, with 7 bases between them. Germline assignment: CDR1 DFQATT and CDR2 SNEGSKA (reference sequence). The chain's CDR3 is CSAGPNEKLFF. CDR3 bases: TGCAGTGCGGGCCCCAATGAAAAACTGTTTTTT.